Listed here is a single T cell receptor beta chain. Germline V gene sequence: CDR1 LNHDA, CDR2 SQIVND (reference sequence). There are 15 residues in the CDR3. The V and J ends lost 3 bases and 6 bases respectively, with 14 bases between them. With random hexamers, about 0.45 to 1 ug RNA was reverse transcribed. Via MiXCR, TCRdb re-called the immunoSEQ multiplex PCR reads, giving one row per CDR3 protein. The top ten clones hold more than 0.5% of a sample with about 77,000 distinct CDR3 sequences, under 95% of them seen once. This entry comes from a study of CD8 T cells in Susac syndrome. This chain joins TRBV19 and TRBJ2-2; D is uncertain. Specimen: CD4+ T cells from PBMCs. The clonotype comes from a human donor with Susac syndrome. CDR3 DNA: TGTGCCAGTAGTATCGCCGCCCGGGTCCCCGGGGAGCTGTTTTTT. This translates into CASSIAARVPGELFF. Drawing the rest from reference TRBV19 and TRBJ2-2, the complete variable domain is DGGITQSPKYLFRKEGQNVTLSCEQNLNHDAMYWYRQDPGQGLRLIYYSQIVNDFQKGDIAEGYSVSREKKESFPLTVTSAQKNPTAFYLCASSIAARVPGELFFGEGSRLTVL.